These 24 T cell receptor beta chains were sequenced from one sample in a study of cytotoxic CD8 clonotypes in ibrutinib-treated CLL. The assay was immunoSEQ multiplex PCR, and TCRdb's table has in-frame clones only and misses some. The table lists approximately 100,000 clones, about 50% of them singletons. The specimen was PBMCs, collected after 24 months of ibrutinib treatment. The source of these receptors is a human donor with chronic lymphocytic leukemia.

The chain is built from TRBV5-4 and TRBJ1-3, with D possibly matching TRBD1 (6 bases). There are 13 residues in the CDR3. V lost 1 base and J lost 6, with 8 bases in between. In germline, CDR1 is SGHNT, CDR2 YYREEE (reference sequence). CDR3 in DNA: TGTGCCAGCAGCTTGTCAGGGGTAAACACCATATATTTT. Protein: CASSLSGVNTIYF.

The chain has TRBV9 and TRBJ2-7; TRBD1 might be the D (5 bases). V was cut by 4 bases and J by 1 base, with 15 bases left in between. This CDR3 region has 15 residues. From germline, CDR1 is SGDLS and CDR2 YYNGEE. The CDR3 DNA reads TGTGCCAGCAGCCCCTCGGACAAAGGATCCTACGAGCAGTACTTC. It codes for CASSPSDKGSYEQYF.

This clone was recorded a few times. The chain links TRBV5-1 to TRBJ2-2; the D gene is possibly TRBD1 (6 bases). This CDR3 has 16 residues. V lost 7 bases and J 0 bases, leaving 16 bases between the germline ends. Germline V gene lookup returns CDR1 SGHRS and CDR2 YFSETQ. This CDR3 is CASGNRGGANTGELFF. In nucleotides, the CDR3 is TGCGCCAGCGGAAATCGTGGGGGCGCGAACACCGGGGAGCTGTTTTTT. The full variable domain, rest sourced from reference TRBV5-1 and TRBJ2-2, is KAGVTQTPRYLIKTRGQQVTLSCSPISGHRSVSWYQQTPGQGLQFLFEYFSETQRNKGNFPGRFSGRQFSNSRSEMNVSTLELGDSALYLCASGNRGGANTGELFFGEGSRLTVL.

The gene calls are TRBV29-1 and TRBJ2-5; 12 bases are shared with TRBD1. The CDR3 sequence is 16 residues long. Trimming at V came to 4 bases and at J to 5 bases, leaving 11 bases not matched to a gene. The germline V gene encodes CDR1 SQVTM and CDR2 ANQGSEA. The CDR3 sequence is CSVGVPGQGAGETQYF. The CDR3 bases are TGCAGCGTTGGGGTCCCGGGACAGGGGGCAGGGGAGACCCAGTACTTC.

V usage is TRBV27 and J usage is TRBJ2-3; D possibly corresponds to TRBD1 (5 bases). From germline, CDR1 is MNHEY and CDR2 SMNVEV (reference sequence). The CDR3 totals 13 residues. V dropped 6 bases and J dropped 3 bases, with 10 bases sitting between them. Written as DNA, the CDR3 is TGTGCCAGCAGCCGACAGTTGACAGATACGCAGTATTTT. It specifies CASSRQLTDTQYF.

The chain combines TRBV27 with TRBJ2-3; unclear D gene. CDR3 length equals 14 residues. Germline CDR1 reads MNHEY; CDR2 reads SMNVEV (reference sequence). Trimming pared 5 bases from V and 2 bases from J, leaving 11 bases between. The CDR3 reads CASSRLTFTDTQYF. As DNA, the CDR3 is TGTGCCAGCAGTCGCTTAACTTTCACAGATACGCAGTATTTT.

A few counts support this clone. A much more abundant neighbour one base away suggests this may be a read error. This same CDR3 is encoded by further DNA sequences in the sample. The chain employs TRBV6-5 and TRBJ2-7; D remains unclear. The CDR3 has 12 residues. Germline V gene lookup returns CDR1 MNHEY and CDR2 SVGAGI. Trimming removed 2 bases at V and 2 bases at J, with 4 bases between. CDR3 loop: CASSYGTYEQYF. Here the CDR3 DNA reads TGTGCCAGCAGTTACGGGACCTACGAGCAGTACTTC.

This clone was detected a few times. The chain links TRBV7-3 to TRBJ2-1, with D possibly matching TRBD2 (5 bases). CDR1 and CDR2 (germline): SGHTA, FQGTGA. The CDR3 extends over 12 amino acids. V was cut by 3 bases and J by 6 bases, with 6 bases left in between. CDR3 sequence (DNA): TGTGCCAGCAGCTTGGACTTCAATGAGCAGTTCTTC. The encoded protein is CASSLDFNEQFF.

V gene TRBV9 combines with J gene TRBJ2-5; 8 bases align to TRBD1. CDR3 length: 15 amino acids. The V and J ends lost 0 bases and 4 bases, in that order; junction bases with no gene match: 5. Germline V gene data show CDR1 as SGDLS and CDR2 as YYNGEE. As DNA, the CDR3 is TGTGCCAGCAGCGTAGGCCAGGGGGCGGGAGAGACCCAGTACTTC. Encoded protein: CASSVGQGAGETQYF.

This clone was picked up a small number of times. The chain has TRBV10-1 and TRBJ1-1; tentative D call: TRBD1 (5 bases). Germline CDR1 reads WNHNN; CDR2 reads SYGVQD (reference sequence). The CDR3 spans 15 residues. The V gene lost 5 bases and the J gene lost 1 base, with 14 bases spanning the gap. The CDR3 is CASSPAGGGNTEAFF. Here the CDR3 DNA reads TGCGCCAGCAGTCCAGCAGGCGGGGGGAACACTGAAGCTTTCTTT.

CDR3 region: CASSKGQGVDEQFF. The DNA for the CDR3 is TGTGCCAGCAGCAAGGGACAGGGGGTAGATGAGCAGTTCTTC. The chain uses TRBV11-3 and TRBJ2-1; 11 positions agree with TRBD1. The junction had 5 bases not matched to a gene; V was cut back by 5 bases and J by 8 bases. Germline CDR1 is SGHNT and CDR2 is YENEEA. The CDR3 covers 14 residues.

The CDR3 protein is CASSSLRGDGYTF. Written as DNA, the CDR3 is TGTGCCAGCAGCTCCCTTAGGGGGGATGGCTACACCTTC. V usage is TRBV7-6 and J usage is TRBJ1-2, with TRBD1 as a possible D gene (6 bases). Per the germline V gene, CDR1 is SGHVS and CDR2 is FNYEAQ. V shed 4 bases and J shed 6 bases, with 12 bases lying between them. The CDR3 covers 13 residues.

In DNA, the CDR3 is TGTGCCAGTAGTAACGTGGGGCATCAGCCCCAGCATTTT. It codes for CASSNVGHQPQHF. The J gene is TRBJ1-5, the V gene TRBV19; tentative D call: TRBD1 (5 bases). CDR3 length equals 13 residues. Germline loops: CDR1 LNHDA, CDR2 SQIVND (reference sequence). The V end lost 4 bases, the J end lost 5 bases, and 9 bases lay between the germline ends. The whole variable domain, remainder taken from reference TRBV19 and TRBJ1-5, is DGGITQSPKYLFRKEGQNVTLSCEQNLNHDAMYWYRQDPGQGLRLIYYSQIVNDFQKGDIAEGYSVSREKKESFPLTVTSAQKNPTAFYLCASSNVGHQPQHFGDGTRLSIL.

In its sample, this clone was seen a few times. CDR3 residues: CASSLGNRDGELFF. The CDR3 DNA reads as TGCGCCAGCAGCTTGGGGAATCGGGACGGGGAGCTGTTTTTT. The chain has TRBV5-1 and TRBJ2-2; the D gene is possibly TRBD2 (5 bases). The CDR3 has 14 amino acids. Deletions cut 0 bases from V and 7 bases from J, with 10 bases between. Germline V gene lookup returns CDR1 SGHRS and CDR2 YFSETQ. Full variable domain (remainder filled in from reference TRBV5-1 and TRBJ2-2): KAGVTQTPRYLIKTRGQQVTLSCSPISGHRSVSWYQQTPGQGLQFLFEYFSETQRNKGNFPGRFSGRQFSNSRSEMNVSTLELGDSALYLCASSLGNRDGELFFGEGSRLTVL.

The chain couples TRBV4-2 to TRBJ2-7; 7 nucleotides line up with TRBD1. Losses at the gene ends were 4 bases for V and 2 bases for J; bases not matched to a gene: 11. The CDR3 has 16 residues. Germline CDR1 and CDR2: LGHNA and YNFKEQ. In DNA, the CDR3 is TGTGCCAGCAGCCGTGCGGCGAGGGGGCACCCCTACGAGCAGTACTTC. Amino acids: CASSRAARGHPYEQYF.

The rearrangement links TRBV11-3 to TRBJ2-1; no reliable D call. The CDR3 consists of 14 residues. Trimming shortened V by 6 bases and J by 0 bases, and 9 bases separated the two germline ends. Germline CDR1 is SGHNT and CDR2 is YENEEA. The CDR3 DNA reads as TGTGCCAGCAGGCCTCCGGGCTCCTACAATGAGCAGTTCTTC. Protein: CASRPPGSYNEQFF.

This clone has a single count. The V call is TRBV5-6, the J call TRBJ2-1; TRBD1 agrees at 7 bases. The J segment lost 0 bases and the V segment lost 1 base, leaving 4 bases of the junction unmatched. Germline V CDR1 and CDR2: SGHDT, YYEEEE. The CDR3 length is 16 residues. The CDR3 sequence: CASSLRGQNSYNEQFF. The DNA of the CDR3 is TGTGCCAGCAGCTTGCGGGGACAGAACTCCTACAATGAGCAGTTCTTC.

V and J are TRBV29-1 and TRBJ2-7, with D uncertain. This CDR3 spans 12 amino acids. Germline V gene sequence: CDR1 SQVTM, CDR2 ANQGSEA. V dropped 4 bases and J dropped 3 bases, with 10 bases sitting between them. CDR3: CSVVGDNYEQYF. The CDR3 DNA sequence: TGCAGCGTTGTAGGTGACAACTACGAGCAGTACTTC.

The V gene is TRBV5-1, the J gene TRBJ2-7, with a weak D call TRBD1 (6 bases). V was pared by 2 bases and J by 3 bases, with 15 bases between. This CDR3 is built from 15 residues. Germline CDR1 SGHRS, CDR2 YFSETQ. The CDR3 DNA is TGCGCCAGCAGCTTCGCTCCCGACAGGAGCTACGAGCAGTACTTC. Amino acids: CASSFAPDRSYEQYF.

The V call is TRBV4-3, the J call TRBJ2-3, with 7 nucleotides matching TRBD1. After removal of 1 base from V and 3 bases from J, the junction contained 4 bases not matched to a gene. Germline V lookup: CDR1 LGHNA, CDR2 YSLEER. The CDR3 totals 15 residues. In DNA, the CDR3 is TGCGCCAGCAGCCAAGGGAGCAGGGGGACAGATACGCAGTATTTT. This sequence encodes CASSQGSRGTDTQYF.

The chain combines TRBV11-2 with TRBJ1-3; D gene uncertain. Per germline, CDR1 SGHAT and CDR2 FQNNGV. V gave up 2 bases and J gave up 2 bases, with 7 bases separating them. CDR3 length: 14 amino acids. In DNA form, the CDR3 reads TGTGCCAGCAGCTTATCGGCAACTGGAAACACCATATATTTT. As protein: CASSLSATGNTIYF.

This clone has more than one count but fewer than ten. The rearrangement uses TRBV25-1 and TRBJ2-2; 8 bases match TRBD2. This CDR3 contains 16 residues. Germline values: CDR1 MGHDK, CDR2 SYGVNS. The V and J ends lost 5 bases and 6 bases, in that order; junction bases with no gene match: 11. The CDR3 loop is CASSTWSGGFAGELFF. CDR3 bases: TGTGCCAGCAGTACATGGTCGGGGGGGTTCGCCGGGGAGCTGTTTTTT.

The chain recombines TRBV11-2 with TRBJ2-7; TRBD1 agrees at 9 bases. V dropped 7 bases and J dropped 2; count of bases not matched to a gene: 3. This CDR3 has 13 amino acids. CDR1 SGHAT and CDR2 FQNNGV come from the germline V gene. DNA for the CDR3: TGTGCCAGCACGGGACAGGGCCCCTACGAGCAGTACTTC. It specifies CASTGQGPYEQYF. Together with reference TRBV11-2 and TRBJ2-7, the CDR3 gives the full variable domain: EAGVAQSPRYKIIEKRQSVAFWCNPISGHATLYWYQQILGQGPKLLIQFQNNGVVDDSQLPKDRFSAERLKGVDSTLKIQPAKLEDSAVYLCASTGQGPYEQYFGPGTRLTVT.

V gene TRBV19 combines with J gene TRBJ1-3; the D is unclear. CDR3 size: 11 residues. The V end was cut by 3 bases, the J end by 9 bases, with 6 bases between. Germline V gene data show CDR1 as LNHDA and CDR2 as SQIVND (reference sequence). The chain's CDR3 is CASSMEGTIYF. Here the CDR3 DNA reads TGTGCCAGTAGTATGGAGGGCACCATATATTTT.